This TCR beta chain was recorded in a study of cytomegalovirus exposure and HLA in healthy donors. Study as a whole: Researchers previously reported finding fewer than 140 million unique TCR beta sequences from around 200 million T cells. Study-wide results and caveats: Earlier analysis yielded a pattern in which most TCR beta V segments were productive about 90% or about 30% of the time.

The germline gives CDR1 SGHDN, CDR2 FVKESK. The CDR3 consists of 13 residues. V lost 3 bases and J 4 bases, leaving 10 bases between the germline ends. Worth noting for this clone: Its antigen is unidentified.

PCR used 60 Vbeta primers and 13 Jbeta primers. The method was immunoSEQ multiplex PCR; TCRdb's version includes in-frame clones alone and lacks a portion of them. The table lists 200,000 to 250,000 clones, about 80% of them singletons. The sequence came from a middle-aged woman in good health and CMV-seronegative. The rearrangement links TRBV14 to TRBJ2-7; no clear D gene. The sequencing input was PBMCs. CDR3 region: CASSQVQVYEQYF. CDR3 bases: TGTGCCAGCAGCCAGGTACAAGTTTACGAGCAGTACTTC.